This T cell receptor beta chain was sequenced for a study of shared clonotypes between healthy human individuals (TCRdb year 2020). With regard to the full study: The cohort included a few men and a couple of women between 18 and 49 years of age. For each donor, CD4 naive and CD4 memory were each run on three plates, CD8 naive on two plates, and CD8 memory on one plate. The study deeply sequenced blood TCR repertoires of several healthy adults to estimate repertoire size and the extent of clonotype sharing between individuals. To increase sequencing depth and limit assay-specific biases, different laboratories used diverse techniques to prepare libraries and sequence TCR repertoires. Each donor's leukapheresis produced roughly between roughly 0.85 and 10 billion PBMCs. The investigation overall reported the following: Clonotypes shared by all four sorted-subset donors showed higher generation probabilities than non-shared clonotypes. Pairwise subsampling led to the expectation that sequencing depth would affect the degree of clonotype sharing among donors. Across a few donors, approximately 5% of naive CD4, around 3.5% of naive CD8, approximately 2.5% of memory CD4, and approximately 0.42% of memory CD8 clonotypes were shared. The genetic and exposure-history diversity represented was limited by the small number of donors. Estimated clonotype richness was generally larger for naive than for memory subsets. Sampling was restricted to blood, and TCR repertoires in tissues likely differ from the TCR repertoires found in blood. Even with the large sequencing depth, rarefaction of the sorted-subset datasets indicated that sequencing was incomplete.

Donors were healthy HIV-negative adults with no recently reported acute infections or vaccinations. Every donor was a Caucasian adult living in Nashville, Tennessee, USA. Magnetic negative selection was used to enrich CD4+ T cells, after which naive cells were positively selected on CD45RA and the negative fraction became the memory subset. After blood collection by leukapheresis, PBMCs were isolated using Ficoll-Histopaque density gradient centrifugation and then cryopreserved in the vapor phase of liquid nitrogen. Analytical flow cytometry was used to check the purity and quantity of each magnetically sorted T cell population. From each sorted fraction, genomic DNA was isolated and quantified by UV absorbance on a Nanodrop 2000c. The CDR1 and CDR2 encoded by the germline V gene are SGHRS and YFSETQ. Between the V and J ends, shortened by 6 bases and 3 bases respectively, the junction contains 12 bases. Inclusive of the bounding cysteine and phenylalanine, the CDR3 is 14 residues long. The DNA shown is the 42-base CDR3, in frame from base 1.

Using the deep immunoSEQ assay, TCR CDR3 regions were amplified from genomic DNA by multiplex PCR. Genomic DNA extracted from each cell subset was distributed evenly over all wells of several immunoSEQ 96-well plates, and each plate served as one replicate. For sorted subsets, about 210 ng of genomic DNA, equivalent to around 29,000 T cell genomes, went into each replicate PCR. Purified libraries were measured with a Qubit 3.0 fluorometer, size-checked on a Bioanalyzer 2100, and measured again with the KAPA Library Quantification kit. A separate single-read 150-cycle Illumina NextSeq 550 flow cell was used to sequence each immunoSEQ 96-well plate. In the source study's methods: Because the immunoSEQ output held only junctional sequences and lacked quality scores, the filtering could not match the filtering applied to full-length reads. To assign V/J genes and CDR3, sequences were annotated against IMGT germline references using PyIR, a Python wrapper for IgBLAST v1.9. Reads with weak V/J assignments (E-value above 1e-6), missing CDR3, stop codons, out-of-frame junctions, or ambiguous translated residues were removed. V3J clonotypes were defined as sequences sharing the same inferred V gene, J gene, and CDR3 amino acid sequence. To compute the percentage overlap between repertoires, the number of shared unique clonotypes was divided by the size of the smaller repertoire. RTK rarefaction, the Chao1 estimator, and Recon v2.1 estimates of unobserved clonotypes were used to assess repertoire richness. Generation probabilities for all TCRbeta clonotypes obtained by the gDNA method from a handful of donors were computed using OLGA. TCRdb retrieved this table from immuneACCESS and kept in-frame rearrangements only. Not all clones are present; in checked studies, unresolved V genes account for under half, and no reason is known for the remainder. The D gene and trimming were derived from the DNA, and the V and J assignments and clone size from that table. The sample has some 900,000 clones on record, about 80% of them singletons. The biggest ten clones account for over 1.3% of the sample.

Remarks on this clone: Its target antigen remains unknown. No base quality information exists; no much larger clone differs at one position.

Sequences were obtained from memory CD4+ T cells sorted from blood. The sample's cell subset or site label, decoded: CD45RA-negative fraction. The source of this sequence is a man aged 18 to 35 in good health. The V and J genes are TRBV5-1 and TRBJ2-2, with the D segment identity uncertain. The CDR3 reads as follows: CASNTVQYTGELFF. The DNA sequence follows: TGCGCCAGCAACACAGTACAATACACCGGGGAGCTGTTTTTT.